The table lists the clone carrying this TCR beta chain with a few counts. Its cognate antigen is unknown. It was with unique molecular identifiers that the TCRbeta library was prepared. One entry per CDR3 protein results from TCRdb running MiXCR on the PCR reads. The data hold 600,000 to 800,000 distinct CDR3 sequences, with 13% observed a single time. The source of the sample is a study of T-cell reconstitution after alpha-beta-depleted transplantation in children. Study outcomes and limitations: Once a year had passed after transplant, T-cell counts and diversity came mostly from newly produced T cells. Surviving recipient T cells and thymic progenitors produced the high day-60 TCRbeta diversity seen in some patients. There were reportedly several hundred expanded graft clones from which alpha-beta T cells came about two months after transplant.

Between the trimmed V and J ends, which lost 5 bases and 6 bases, there was a span of 13 bases. Germline CDR1 is SGHVS and CDR2 is FNYEAQ. The CDR3 loop spans 14 amino acids. The V gene is TRBV7-6, the J gene TRBJ2-2; unclear D gene. The specimen was PBMCs, collected before TCRalphabeta/CD19-depleted stem cell transplant. This sequence was found in a girl aged 2-15 years with congenital amegakaryocytic thrombocytopenia, due to receive a stem cell transplant. CDR3 in amino acids: CASSPWQSAGELFF. DNA of the CDR3: TGTGCCAGCAGCCCCTGGCAGAGTGCCGGGGAGCTGTTTTTT. Supplemented by reference TRBV7-6 and TRBJ2-2, the full variable domain reads GAGVSQSPRYKVTKRGQDVALRCDPISGHVSLYWYRQALGQGPEFLTYFNYEAQQDKSGLPNDRFSAERPEGSISTLTIQRTEQRDSAMYRCASSPWQSAGELFFGEGSRLTVL.